These T cell receptor beta chains were read from a single sample in a study of T cell repertoires in cytomegalovirus infection. TCRdb re-analysed the reads in MiXCR, keeping a single row per CDR3 protein. The sample consists of a few hundred thousand distinct CDR3 sequences, about a sixth of them appearing once. The sample taken for sequencing was CD8+ T cells from PBMCs. The receptors were gathered from a human donor in good health (CMV status not recorded). Some clones in this sample may be carry-over from other donors' samples. Both conserved end residues are part of each CDR3. Fields, in order: clone size, D gene, J gene, V gene, CDR3 DNA, CDR3 protein. The D gene is left open where the match is weak. The size of a clone is reported for some rows only, either as once, few or many, or as a class for expanded clones.

- TRBD2 TRBJ2-7 TRBV6-2/TRBV6-3 TGTGCCAGCAGCACGACTAGCGGGGGTTCCTACGAGCAGTACTTC CASSTTSGGSYEQYF
few - TRBJ2-1 TRBV28 TGTGCCAGCAGTTTTGGGGCAGGGGCCTACAATGAGCAGTTCTTC CASSFGAGAYNEQFF
many TRBD1 TRBJ1-1 TRBV7-6 TGTGCCAGCACCGCAGCGACAGGGGGCATTACTGAAGCTTTCTTT CASTAATGGITEAFF
many - TRBJ1-1 TRBV11-1 TGTGCCAGCAGCCCAATTCAACTACTGGGGGCTGAATTTAACACTGAAGCTTTCTTT CASSPIQLLGAEFNTEAFF
many - TRBJ1-1 TRBV7-9 TGTGCCAGCAGTCCCACGCGGGGGCAAAACACTGAAGCTTTCTTT CASSPTRGQNTEAFF
many - TRBJ1-6 TRBV10-3 TGTGCCATCAGTGAGGAGGGTTCCTATAATTCACCCCTCCACTTT CAISEEGSYNSPLHF
few - TRBJ2-7 TRBV6-8 TGTGCCAGCAGTTCCTTACTTAACAACTCCTACGAGCAGTACTTC CASSSLLNNSYEQYF
- - TRBJ1-6 TRBV11-2 TGTGCCAGCAGCTTAGGAAGCGGATTGAGCTCCTATAATTCACCCCTCCACTTT CASSLGSGLSSYNSPLHF
few - TRBJ2-7 TRBV6-5 TGTGCCAGCAGTCCTTTCGCAGAGCTCTCCTACGAGCAGTACTTC CASSPFAELSYEQYF
- - TRBJ2-5 TRBV13 TGTGCCAGCAGCTTGGCGTCGCCCCAGTACTTC CASSLASPQYF
few TRBD2 TRBJ2-1 TRBV29-1 TGCAGCGTTGATGGTAGCGGGGTTTACAATGAGCAGTTCTTC CSVDGSGVYNEQFF
- TRBD1 TRBJ2-7 TRBV5-5 TGTGCCAGCAGCCCAAGAGGACAGGGGATGTACGAGCAGTACTTC CASSPRGQGMYEQYF
many - TRBJ1-4 TRBV7-8 TGTGCCAGCAGCTTAGGTGGACACGGGACGTGGAAACTGTTTTTT CASSLGGHGTWKLFF
many TRBD1 TRBJ2-7 TRBV5-6 TGTGCCAGCAGCCTGGGACAGGATTTCTACGAGCAGTACTTC CASSLGQDFYEQYF
many - TRBJ1-2 TRBV7-9 TGTGCCAGCAGCTTAACGGGACTGGACTATGGCTACACCTTC CASSLTGLDYGYTF
few - TRBJ1-5 TRBV6-2/TRBV6-3 TGTGCCAGCACCACAGAGGGGAAGCCCCAGCATTTT CASTTEGKPQHF
many - TRBJ2-7 TRBV7-9 TGTGCCAGCAGCTTCGAAAGGGGGTCCTACGAGCAGTACTTC CASSFERGSYEQYF
many - TRBJ2-1 TRBV7-3 TGTGCCAGCAGCTTGGGTAGTTCCAATGAGCAGTTCTTC CASSLGSSNEQFF
few - TRBJ2-4 TRBV12-3/TRBV12-4 TGTGCCAGCAGTTCAGGACAGCTCTCTCTAACGGACATTCAGTACTTC CASSSGQLSLTDIQYF
few TRBD1 TRBJ1-1 TRBV6-2/TRBV6-3 TGTGCCACCCGGACAGGCCCGAACACTGAAGCTTTCTTT CATRTGPNTEAFF
- - TRBJ1-1 TRBV2 TGTGCCAGCAGTTCCCCGAGAGGCCCGGGTGGAGGGAACACTGAAGCTTTCTTT CASSSPRGPGGGNTEAFF
many TRBD2 TRBJ2-7 TRBV11-2 TGTGCCAGCAGCTTAGGTTCTGCGGGGGGAACCGAGCAGTACTTC CASSLGSAGGTEQYF
many - TRBJ2-1 TRBV9 TGTGCCAGCAGCACGACCGGTGGAACCGATGAGCAGTTCTTC CASSTTGGTDEQFF
many - TRBJ1-1 TRBV7-7 TGTGCTAGCAGCTTAATAGTCTTAGGTATGAACACTGAAGCTTTCTTT CASSLIVLGMNTEAFF
- - TRBJ2-5 TRBV20-1 TGCAGTGCTAGAGAGTACTGGCAAGAGACCCAGTACTTC CSAREYWQETQYF
few - TRBJ1-1 TRBV14 TGTGCCAGCAGCCAAGTAGAGCGGTCTGGGGCTTTCTTT CASSQVERSGAFF
few TRBD1 TRBJ2-7 TRBV6-2/TRBV6-3 TGTGCCAGCAGTAGCCGACAGGGGACTTGGTACGAGCAGTACTTC CASSSRQGTWYEQYF
many - TRBJ2-7 TRBV11-2 TGTGCCAGCAGCTTAGATCCGGGCCTTTTGGAGCAGTACTTC CASSLDPGLLEQYF
many - TRBJ2-5 TRBV4-2 TGTGCCAGCAGCCAAGATGAAGCGAACCAAGAGACCCAGTACTTC CASSQDEANQETQYF
many - TRBJ2-5 TRBV7-8 TGTGCCAGCAGCCCCGCCGGGGGTGGGGAGACCCAGTACTTC CASSPAGGGETQYF
- - TRBJ2-7 TRBV20-1 TGCAGTGCTAGGTATCTTGCGGGGTACTACGAGCAGTACTTC CSARYLAGYYEQYF
- TRBD1 TRBJ2-7 TRBV20-1 TGCAGTGCTCGGGACCTATCCTCAGGGGGCTACGAGCAGTACTTC CSARDLSSGGYEQYF
- TRBD2 TRBJ2-3 TRBV4-1 TGCGCCAGCAGCCATCCGGCTAGCGGGGGTATAGATACGCAGTATTTT CASSHPASGGIDTQYF
few - TRBJ2-6 TRBV5-8 TGTGCCAGCAGCTTCGGGCCCTCTGGGGCCAACGTCCTGACTTTC CASSFGPSGANVLTF
- - TRBJ2-5 TRBV10-3 TGTGCCATCAGGCCTGCCTGGGCAGGAAAACAAGAGACCCAGTACTTC CAIRPAWAGKQETQYF
many TRBD2 TRBJ2-2 TRBV4-1 TGCGCCAGCAGCCAAGATTCTAGCGGGGGGGCAGTTCACACCGGGGAGCTGTTTTTT CASSQDSSGGAVHTGELFF
- - TRBJ2-5 TRBV20-1 TGCAGTGCTAGTCGGTTTCGGGGGGCAGGGGGCATGGAGACCCAGTACTTC CSASRFRGAGGMETQYF
- TRBD2 TRBJ2-1 TRBV7-2 TGTGCCAGCAGCACACGACTAGCGACTGAGCAGTTCTTC CASSTRLATEQFF
many - TRBJ2-3 TRBV7-9 TGTGCCAGCAGCTTTGGTCAGGGCCCCGATACGCAGTATTTT CASSFGQGPDTQYF
few - TRBJ2-1 TRBV27 - CASSFGAGAKFF
few TRBD1 TRBJ1-2 TRBV28 TGTGCCAGCAGTTTTCTAACAGGGGGCGGTGACTATGGCTACACCTTC CASSFLTGGGDYGYTF
many TRBD2 TRBJ2-1 TRBV7-2 TGTGCCAGCAGCTTCGGACTAGCGGTGTACAATGAGCAGTTCTTC CASSFGLAVYNEQFF
- - TRBJ1-1 TRBV24-1 TGTGCCACCAGTGATTTGGGGGATAGAGGTCCGAACACTGAAGCTTTCTTT CATSDLGDRGPNTEAFF
few TRBD2 TRBJ2-3 TRBV2 TGTGCCAGCCCAGCGGGGCGGGGTACGCAGTATTTT CASPAGRGTQYF
few - TRBJ2-5 TRBV6-5 TGTGCCAGCAGCCCCCCAGGGCCCCGGGAGACCCAGTACTTC CASSPPGPRETQYF
- - TRBJ1-5 TRBV6-2/TRBV6-3 TGTGCCAGCAGTTACGGGGGGGCCCAGCCCCGGCATTTT CASSYGGAQPRHF
few TRBD2 TRBJ2-1 TRBV24-1 TGTGCCACCAGTGATCCCCGACGGGGGGGCTCCTACAATGAGCAGTTCTTC CATSDPRRGGSYNEQFF
many - TRBJ2-7 TRBV4-3 TGCGCCAGCACCTTGGGGTTAGGGGAAATCTACGAGCAGTACTTC CASTLGLGEIYEQYF
- - TRBJ2-4 TRBV6-6 TGTGCCAGCAGGGCCGGCATCAAAAACATTCAGTACTTC CASRAGIKNIQYF
few - TRBJ1-1 TRBV4-1 TGCGCCAGCAGCGGGGTAGGAGTGAACACTGAAGCTTTCTTT CASSGVGVNTEAFF
few TRBD2 TRBJ2-1 TRBV20-1 TGCAGTGCTAGACCGGGACTAGCGGGGAACAATGAGCAGTTCTTC CSARPGLAGNNEQFF
many - TRBJ1-6 TRBV7-2 TGTGCCAGCAGCTTTTCTCAGGGACGTTCACCCCTCCACTTT CASSFSQGRSPLHF
few - TRBJ2-6 TRBV5-6 TGTGCCAGCAGCTTGAGGACAGCCTATGGCTCTGGGGCCAACGTCCTGACTTTC CASSLRTAYGSGANVLTF
few TRBD2 TRBJ2-3 TRBV28 TGTGCCAGCAGCCAGCGGGGGCCCCCCACAGATACGCAGTATTTT CASSQRGPPTDTQYF
once - TRBJ2-1 TRBV15 TGTGCCACCAGCAGAGATGAGGGGCGGGGATCCTACAATGAGCAGTTCTTC CATSRDEGRGSYNEQFF
few - TRBJ1-2 TRBV6-2/TRBV6-3 TGTGCCAGCAGTCAAACGGTGGACAGCTACTATGGCTACACCTTC CASSQTVDSYYGYTF
few - TRBJ2-1 TRBV6-2/TRBV6-3 TGTGCCAGCAGTTACTACCGGGATTACAATGAGCAGTTCTTC CASSYYRDYNEQFF
many TRBD1 TRBJ1-4 TRBV7-8 TGTGCCAGCAGCTTAGCGGGGCAACAGGGGGCGTTGGAAAAACTGTTTTTT CASSLAGQQGALEKLFF
many - TRBJ1-5 TRBV20-1 TGCAGTGGTAAGGCCCCAGGGGTTGATCAGCCCCAGCATTTT CSGKAPGVDQPQHF
- - TRBJ1-1 TRBV12-3/TRBV12-4 TGTGCCAGCAGTATGACGAACACTGAAGCTTTCTTT CASSMTNTEAFF